This T cell receptor beta chain originates from a study of control samples from healthy donors and cancer patients. Here immunoSEQ multiplex PCR was the method, and the copy in TCRdb shows in-frame clones only, minus some. The clone table shows fewer than 200,000 clones, with the ten largest holding 2.2%. From germline, CDR1 is KGHSH and CDR2 LQKENI. The CDR3 totals 14 residues. Trimming removed 0 bases from V and 3 bases from J, with 6 bases in between. The chain recombines TRBV18 with TRBJ1-3, with a possible D match to TRBD1 (5 bases). This sequence was found in a woman in her twenties or thirties in good health. The source material was blood. The CDR3 DNA follows: TGTGCCAGCTCACCACCCAGGGTTGGAAACACCATATATTTT. As protein: CASSPPRVGNTIYF.